This T cell receptor beta chain was identified in a study of CD8 T cells in Susac syndrome. RNA, at roughly 0.45 to 1 ug, was reverse transcribed with random hexamers. Amplification of TCR beta CDR3 used immunoSEQ multiplex PCR across 54 Vbeta and 13 Jbeta. TCRdb processed the immunoSEQ multiplex PCR reads anew with MiXCR; each CDR3 protein has one entry. The repertoire has 150,000 or so distinct CDR3 sequences, 94% of them found once; the top ten carry 0.2% to 0.25%. The CDR3 length is 13 residues. Trimming took off 4 bases at V and 4 bases at J, with 10 bases between the two ends. Per germline, CDR1 MNHEY and CDR2 SMNVEV (reference sequence). Included as multiple sclerosis controls were treatment-naive patients who had stable or active relapsing-remitting disease. Negative isolation yielded CD8+ and CD4+ T cells; FACS enriched TEMRA cells.

The receptor's source is a human donor with multiple sclerosis. Sample: CD8+ T cells from PBMCs. The rearrangement joins TRBV27 to TRBJ1-1; D gene ambiguous. The chain's CDR3 is CASSWERSTEAFF. The CDR3 DNA is TGTGCCAGCAGTTGGGAAAGGAGCACTGAAGCTTTCTTT.